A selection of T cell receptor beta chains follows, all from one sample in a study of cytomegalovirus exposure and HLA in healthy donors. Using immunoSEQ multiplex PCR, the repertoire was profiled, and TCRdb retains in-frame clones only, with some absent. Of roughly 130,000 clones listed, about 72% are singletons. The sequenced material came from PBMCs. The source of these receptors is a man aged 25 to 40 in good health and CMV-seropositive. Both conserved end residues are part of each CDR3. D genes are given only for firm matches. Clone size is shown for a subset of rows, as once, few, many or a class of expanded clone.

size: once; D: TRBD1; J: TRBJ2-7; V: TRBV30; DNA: TGTGCCTGGAGTCAGGGGGCGGTTGGCGAGCAGTACTTC; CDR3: CAWSQGAVGEQYF
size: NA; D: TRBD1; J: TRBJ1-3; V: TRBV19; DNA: TGTGCCAGTAGTTCCACAGGGGGCCAGGGATACACCATATATTTT; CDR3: CASSSTGGQGYTIYF
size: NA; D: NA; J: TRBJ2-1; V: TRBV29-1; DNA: TGCAGCGTTGACGGCGGGAAAGGCGACGATGAGCAGTTCTTC; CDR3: CSVDGGKGDDEQFF
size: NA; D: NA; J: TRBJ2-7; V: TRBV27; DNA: TGTGCCAGCAGTTCAGTCAGGAAAACCTACGAGCAGTACTTC; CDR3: CASSSVRKTYEQYF
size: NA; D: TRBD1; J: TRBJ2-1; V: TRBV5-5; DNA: TGTGCCAGCAGCTTATGGACAGGGCCAGATGAGCAGTTCTTC; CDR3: CASSLWTGPDEQFF
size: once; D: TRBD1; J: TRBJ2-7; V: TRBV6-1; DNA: TGTGCCAGCAGTGGCAGGGGGTCCTCCTACGAGCAGTACTTC; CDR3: CASSGRGSSYEQYF
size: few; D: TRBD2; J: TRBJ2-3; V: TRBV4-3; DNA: TGCGCCAGCAGCCAATTAGCGGGAACTAGCACAGATACGCAGTATTTT; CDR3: CASSQLAGTSTDTQYF
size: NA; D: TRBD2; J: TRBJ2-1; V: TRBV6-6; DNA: TGTGCCAGCAGTTACGGGCTAGCGGGAGTGGATGAGCAGTTCTTC; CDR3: CASSYGLAGVDEQFF
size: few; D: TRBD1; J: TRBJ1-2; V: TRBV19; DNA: TGTGCCAGTAGTACCCCGACAGGGCTCGGGGGTATTAACTATGGCTACACCTTC; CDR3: CASSTPTGLGGINYGYTF
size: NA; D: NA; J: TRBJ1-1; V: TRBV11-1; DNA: TGTGCCAGCAGCTTAGCGGCGAACACTGAAGCTTTCTTT; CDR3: CASSLAANTEAFF
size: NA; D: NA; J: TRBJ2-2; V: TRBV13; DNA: TGTGCCAGCAGTCCGGAAGCGCCGAACACCGGGGAGCTGTTTTTT; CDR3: CASSPEAPNTGELFF
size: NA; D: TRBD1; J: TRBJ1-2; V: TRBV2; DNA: TGTGCCACAAAAGGGGGACAGGGAGTCTATGGCTACACCTTC; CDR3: CATKGGQGVYGYTF
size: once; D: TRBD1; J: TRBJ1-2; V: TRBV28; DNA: TGTGCCAGCAGTTTGGCAGAAGGCAGGGGGCAGATCGGCGGCTACACCTTC; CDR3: CASSLAEGRGQIGGYTF
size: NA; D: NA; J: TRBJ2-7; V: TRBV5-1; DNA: TGCGCCAGCAGCTTGGCCGGCGGGGCACCCTACGAGCAGTACTTC; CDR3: CASSLAGGAPYEQYF
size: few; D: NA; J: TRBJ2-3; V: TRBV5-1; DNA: TGCGCCAGCAGCTGGGGTGGGGGCGGCAGCACAGATACGCAGTATTTT; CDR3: CASSWGGGGSTDTQYF
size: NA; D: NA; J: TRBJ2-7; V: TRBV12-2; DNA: TGTGCAAGTCGCTTAGCGTACAGCATTAACTCCTACGAGCAGTACTTC; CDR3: CASRLAYSINSYEQYF
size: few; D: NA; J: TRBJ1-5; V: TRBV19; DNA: TGTGCCAGCGACAACCTACTCAATCAGCCCCAGCATTTT; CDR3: CASDNLLNQPQHF
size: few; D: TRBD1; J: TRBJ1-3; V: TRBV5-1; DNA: TGCGCCAGCAGCTTACAGGGGGTTGGAAACACCATATATTTT; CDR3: CASSLQGVGNTIYF
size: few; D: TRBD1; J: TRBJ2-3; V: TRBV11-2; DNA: TGTGCCAGCAGCCTACGGCGCGATCTGGGACAGGGGGCCGCAGATACGCAGTATTTT; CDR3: CASSLRRDLGQGAADTQYF
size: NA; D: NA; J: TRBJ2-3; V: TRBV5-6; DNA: TGTGCCAGCAGCGCCGGACAGCTAAGCACAGATACGCAGTATTTT; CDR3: CASSAGQLSTDTQYF
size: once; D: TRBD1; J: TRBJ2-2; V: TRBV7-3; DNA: TGTGCCAGCAGCACGGGACAGCTCGCGAACACCGGGGAGCTGTTTTTT; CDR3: CASSTGQLANTGELFF
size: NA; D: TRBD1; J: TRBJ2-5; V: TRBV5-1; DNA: TGCGCCAGCAGCGTGACAGGGACGGAGACCCAGTACTTC; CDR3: CASSVTGTETQYF
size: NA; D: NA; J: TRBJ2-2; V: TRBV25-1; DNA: TGTGCCAGCAGTGACAGGGTCGGCCGGGAGCTGTTTTTT; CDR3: CASSDRVGRELFF
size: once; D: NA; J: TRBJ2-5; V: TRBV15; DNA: TGTGCCACCAGCAGACTAGAGACCCAGTACTTC; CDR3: CATSRLETQYF
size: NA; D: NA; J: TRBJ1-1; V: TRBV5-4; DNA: TGTGCCAGCAGCCCCCCCGACACTGAAGCTTTCTTT; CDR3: CASSPPDTEAFF
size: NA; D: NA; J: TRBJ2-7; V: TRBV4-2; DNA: TGTGCCAGCAGCGTCGGCTACGAGCAGTACTTC; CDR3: CASSVGYEQYF
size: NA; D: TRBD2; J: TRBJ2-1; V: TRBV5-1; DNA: TGCGCCAGCAGCTTGGCGGGAGGGAGCAATGAGCAGTTCTTC; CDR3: CASSLAGGSNEQFF
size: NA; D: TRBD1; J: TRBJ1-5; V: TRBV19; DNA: TGTGCCAGTAGTATAGGGGACAGTCCGGGCCACCAGCCCCAGCATTTT; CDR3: CASSIGDSPGHQPQHF
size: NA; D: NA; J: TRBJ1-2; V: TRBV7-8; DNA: TGTGCCAGCAGCCGCAAGTGGACAGACAACTATGGCTACACCTTC; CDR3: CASSRKWTDNYGYTF
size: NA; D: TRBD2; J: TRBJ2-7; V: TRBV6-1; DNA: TGTGCCAGCATCCCTAGCGGGGGCTCCTACGAGCAGTACTTC; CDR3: CASIPSGGSYEQYF
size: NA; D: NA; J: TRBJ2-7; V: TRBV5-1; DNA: TGCGCCAGCAGCTCCGCTCTAGGCGGCGAGCAGTACTTC; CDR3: CASSSALGGEQYF
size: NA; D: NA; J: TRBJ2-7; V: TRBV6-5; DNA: TGTGCCAGCTCCCTCAGGGCAGGGATAAGCTACGAGCAGTACTTC; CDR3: CASSLRAGISYEQYF
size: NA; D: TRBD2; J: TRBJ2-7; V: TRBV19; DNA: TGTGCCAGTAGTATGGGGACTAGCGGGACCGAGCAGTACTTC; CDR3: CASSMGTSGTEQYF
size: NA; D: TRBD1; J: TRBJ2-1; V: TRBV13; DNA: TGTGCCAGCAGCTTAAACCGGGACAGGGGGACTGTCGACAATGAGCAGTTCTTC; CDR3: CASSLNRDRGTVDNEQFF
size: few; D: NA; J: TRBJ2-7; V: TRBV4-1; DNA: TGCGCCAGGGGCCGGAGGACGCTTGCCTACGAGCAGTACTTC; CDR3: CARGRRTLAYEQYF
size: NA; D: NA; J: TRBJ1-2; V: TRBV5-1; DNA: TGCGCCAGCAGCGTAACAGGGTTCAGGGGCTACACCTTC; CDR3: CASSVTGFRGYTF
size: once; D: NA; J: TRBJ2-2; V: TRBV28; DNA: TGTGCCAGCAGTGCAGGCTACTCGAACACCGGGGAGCTGTTTTTT; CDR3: CASSAGYSNTGELFF
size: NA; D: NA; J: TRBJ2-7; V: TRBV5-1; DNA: TGCGCCAGCAGCTTGCGGAGGGTCGAGGTTTCCGGGGCCTACGAGCAGTACTTC; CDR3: CASSLRRVEVSGAYEQYF
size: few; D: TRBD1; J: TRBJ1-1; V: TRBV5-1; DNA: TGCGCCAGCAGCTTGGAAGGGACAGGGGGCACTGAAGCTTTCTTT; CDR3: CASSLEGTGGTEAFF
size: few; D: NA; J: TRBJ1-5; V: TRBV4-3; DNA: TGCGCCAGCAGCCAAGATCTAGATCAGCCCCAGCATTTT; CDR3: CASSQDLDQPQHF
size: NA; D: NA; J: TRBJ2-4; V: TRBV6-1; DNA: TGTGCCAGCATCCTACAGGGAAGCATTCAGTACTTC; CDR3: CASILQGSIQYF
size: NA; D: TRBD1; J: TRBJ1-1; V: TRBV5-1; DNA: TGCGCCAGCAGCTTGGAGGGACAGGGAGTCACTGAAGCTTTCTTT; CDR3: CASSLEGQGVTEAFF
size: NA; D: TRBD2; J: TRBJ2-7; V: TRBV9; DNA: TGTGCCAGCAGCGTAGCTGTACTAGCGGGAGCCCTGTCCTACGAGCAGTACTTC; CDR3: CASSVAVLAGALSYEQYF
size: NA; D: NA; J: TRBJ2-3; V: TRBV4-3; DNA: TGCGCCAGCAGCCTCGCAGCGCGGGGCACAGATACGCAGTATTTT; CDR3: CASSLAARGTDTQYF
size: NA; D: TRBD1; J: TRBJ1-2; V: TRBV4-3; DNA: TGCGCCAGCAGCCAAGAGGGACAGGGGGCGCGGCGCTACACCTTC; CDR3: CASSQEGQGARRYTF
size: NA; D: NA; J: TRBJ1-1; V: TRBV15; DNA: TGTGCCACCAGCAGAGTCGGGGAGAACGCTGAAGCTTTCTTT; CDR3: CATSRVGENAEAFF
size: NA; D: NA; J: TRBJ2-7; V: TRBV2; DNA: TGTGCCAGCAGTGAAGTGGGACTTAACCCTGGCGAGCAGTACTTC; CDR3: CASSEVGLNPGEQYF
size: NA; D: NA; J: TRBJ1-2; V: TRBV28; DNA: TGTGCCAGCAGCTTACAGGGATATGGCTACACCTTC; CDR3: CASSLQGYGYTF
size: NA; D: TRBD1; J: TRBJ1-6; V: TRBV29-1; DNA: TGCAGCGTGAAGGGGGACAGTAACTATAATTCACCCCTCCACTTT; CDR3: CSVKGDSNYNSPLHF
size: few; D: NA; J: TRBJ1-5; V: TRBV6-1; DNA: TGTGCCAGCAGGAGGGTATTAAGTCAGCCCCAGCATTTT; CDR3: CASRRVLSQPQHF
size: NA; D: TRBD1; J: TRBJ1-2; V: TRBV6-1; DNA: TGTGCCAGCAGGCAATGGACAGGCTATGGCTACACCTTC; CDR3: CASRQWTGYGYTF
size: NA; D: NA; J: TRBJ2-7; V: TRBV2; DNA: TGTGCCAGCAGTGAACTGGGACTTCCAAACTACGAGCAGTACTTC; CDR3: CASSELGLPNYEQYF
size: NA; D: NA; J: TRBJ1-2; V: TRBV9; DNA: TGTGCCAGCAGCGTAGACAGGTCGAACTATGGCTACACCTTC; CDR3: CASSVDRSNYGYTF